This T cell receptor beta chain stems from a study of cytomegalovirus exposure and HLA in healthy donors (dated by TCRdb to about 2017). About the full investigation: An earlier analysis of roughly 630 of the donors reported about 250 Gb of sequence data and 117 million unique TCR beta sequences from about 179 million T cells. Roughly 300 gigabases of sequencing data and approximately 92 million unique TCR sequences made up an early release that covered several hundred HLA-typed donors. Among the roughly 400 genotyped donors, about 85% belonged to the genetic ancestry cluster associated with self-reported Caucasian donors. The aim of the study was to test whether cataloging public T cell receptors could identify signatures of past pathogen exposure. The T cell repertoires of 666 subjects were profiled by immunosequencing and related to cytomegalovirus serostatus. In addition to the first cohort of 500 to 850 subjects, a separate validation cohort of under 150 different subjects was used. High-throughput TCR immunosequencing, statistical association of individual TCRs with disease status, and machine learning were combined to predict cytomegalovirus infection status. In a later analysis, previously published TCR beta repertoires from fewer than 750 donors were re-analyzed and high-resolution HLA genotyping was added so that TCR occurrence patterns could be studied. The later analysis used no new phenotypic data to find candidate immune exposures, relying instead on TCR beta sequences and their occurrence across donors. An earlier analysis of 587 of the donors used high-throughput TCR beta sequencing to judge whether each TCR beta V gene segment behaved as functional or pseudogenic. Donor age, sex, ethnicity and CMV serostatus were collected together with the repertoire data. Genome-wide SNP genotypes for about 60% of the roughly 700 donors were used in a later genetic analysis, which treated that subset as a discovery cohort. All discovery cohort repertoires had been generated on a single sequencing platform. Class I and class II HLA loci were covered by the typing at four-digit resolution. Typing coverage differed by locus: A, B, C, DRB1 and DQB1 were typed in roughly 620-630 donors, DQA1 in 522, DPA1 in 600 to 610, and DPB1 in around 440. Because of strong linkage in the cohort, roughly five DR-DQ haplotypes were treated as single units for association and clustering. Among some 400 genotyped donors of the cohort, an average of 235,054 unique TCR beta nucleotide sequences were sequenced per donor, around 20% of them non-productive.

The cohort consisted of 600 to 700 healthy bone marrow donors. All cohort members were sampled while nominally healthy, although unrecorded immune exposures were likely present. The donor tested CMV seropositive, placing the donor among the 289 seropositive members of the cohort. Every donor gave a peripheral blood sample, and the peripheral blood mononuclear cells from that sample were used for TCR beta sequencing. The Qiagen DNeasy Blood Extraction Kit was used to extract genomic DNA from the blood cell samples. Preparation of the library involved the immunoSEQ multiplex PCR assay. The multiplex PCR relied on a mix of 60 forward primers for TCR Vbeta segments and 13 reverse primers for TCR Jbeta segments. Amplification of the CDR3 region of rearranged TCR beta genes was performed with a multiplex PCR assay on genomic DNA. The Illumina HiSeq System was used to sequence the amplified TCR beta libraries as 87-base-pair reads. Regarding the original processing steps: A later analysis tallied around 87 million unique TCR beta chains across the 666 repertoires, and roughly 11 million of those chains were shared by two or more donors. To remove PCR and sequencing errors, raw reads were error-corrected and collapsed into unique sequences using a nearest-neighbor algorithm that merged closely related sequences. CDR3 sequences were aligned to IMGT reference sequences to assign V, D and J gene segments. For a sequence to be retained, a match of at least six nucleotides was required to both a V gene segment and a J gene segment. Rearrangements were classified as productive when the CDR3 lacked stop codons and remained in frame with V and J, and all other rearrangements were classified as non-productive. Following IMGT convention, CDR3 was defined as the stretch from the second conserved V-encoded cysteine up to the conserved J-encoded phenylalanine. The earlier analysis of 500 to 650 of the donors excluded any sequence lacking an unambiguous match to a single V gene segment. An earlier analysis of several hundred of the donors classified V segments as functional when productive rearrangements were above 56.7% and as segregating when the standard deviation between donors was above 5%. A statistical classification framework was developed to diagnose cytomegalovirus status using the catalog of TCR beta chain sequences. V and J gene assignment, in a later analysis, came from comparing TCR nucleotide sequences with IMGT/GENE-DB human TR gene sequences. A later analysis assigned CDR3 sequences and most-parsimonious VDJ recombination scenarios with the TCRdist pipeline. In a later analysis, each TCR beta chain was defined by its CDR3 amino acid sequence together with its V-gene family, and reads lacking a unique V-gene family were excluded. To address suspected cross-contamination and a sequencing artifact, a later analysis removed some 620 highly shared, low-generation-probability nucleotide sequences. In a later analysis, a clonal expansion index for each public chain was calculated from normalized within-repertoire ranks of inferred template counts. In a later analysis, generation probabilities were computed with a VDJ recombination model fitted to out-of-frame rearrangements, and the resulting probabilities were checked against IGoR. In a later analysis, TCR-TCR, TCR-HLA and TCR-CMV co-occurrence was scored with hypergeometric tests, and a repertoire-size bias correction was applied to TCR pairs. A later analysis estimated false discovery rates by permuting HLA or CMV assignments 20 times. In a later analysis, co-occurring TCRs were grouped using DBSCAN, and TCRdist sequence similarity was added for clustering within HLA-allele-positive subsets. Co-occurrence clustering excluded repertoires with fewer than 30,000 or more than 120,000 public chains, plus five with anomalous nucleotide sharing. This is the immuneACCESS table as TCRdb keeps it, with only in-frame sequences that have V and J called. A part of the clones is gone; compared with another copy, unresolved V genes explain less than half, and the rest is unexplained. Clonal size and the V and J genes are those of that table, whereas D and trimming came from the DNA. In all, the sample holds some 150,000 clones, and roughly 80% of those were seen once. More than 4% of the sample lies in the top ten.

The germline V gene sets CDR1 to MNHEY and CDR2 to SVGAGI. The CDR3 runs 14 amino acids, cysteine and phenylalanine included. The DNA shown is the 42-base CDR3, in frame from base 1. V and J are trimmed by 5 bases and 4 bases, and the gene matches miss 4 bases of the junction. With respect to this clone: This clone's antigen is unknown. Base qualities are not recorded, but no much larger clone differs from it by a single base.

Study-level results and caveats: The presence/absence analyses assumed that sequencing depth was roughly uniform across donors, and that assumption may not be true. In vitro tests confirmed that a few of the cytomegalovirus-associated TCR beta chains recognize cytomegalovirus antigens. In both the original and validation cohorts, the classifier was reported to diagnose cytomegalovirus status with high specificity and sensitivity. A later analysis found that most CMV-associated TCR beta chains appeared HLA-restricted, with HLA associations seemingly driven largely by CMV exposure. Roughly 15 rarely observed V segments, including chromosome 9 orphons, were excluded from the earlier analysis of several hundred of the donors because counts were too low. It was suggested by the authors that the approach could potentially be generalized to other disease states and immunological phenotypes. In a later analysis, 15,000 to 20,000 TCR beta sequences were associated with specific HLA alleles at a false discovery rate of 0.05. A later analysis reported that several top co-occurrence clusters appeared linked to parvovirus B19, influenza, CMV and Epstein-Barr virus. Only TCR beta chains were sequenced in this cohort, and the absence of alpha or paired-chain data limited detectable features. Compared with equally common non-associated chains, HLA-associated TCR beta chains in a later analysis were more clonally expanded and had lower generation probabilities. A total of fewer than 200 TCR beta chains were listed by the study as associated with cytomegalovirus. Most TCR sequences were observed very rarely across donors, whereas some public TCRs were present in many individuals. In a later analysis, TCR association rates were found to vary across HLA loci, with the most associated TCRs seen for DRB1 alleles and the fewest for HLA-C alleles. HLA typing was unavailable for some donors at each locus, so association tests used only the typed subset. Compared with the 666-donor mean, donors in an Asian-associated ancestry cluster had fewer N-insertions in productive TCRs, according to a later genetic analysis. A further reported finding was that TCR beta sequences accurately predicted the HLA-A and HLA-B alleles for most subjects in the first cohort. Correlated functional status among segregating V segments might be attributable to linkage disequilibrium, but an unknown experimental factor could not be ruled out. Some IMGT-functional V segments, including TRBV6-2 and TRBV6-3, could not be distinguished by the 87-base-pair reads and were therefore excluded. A later genetic analysis associated a missense DCLRE1C variant with V-gene and J-gene trimming of TCR beta chains, and an independent cohort replicated the association. A cluster of highly shared sequence variants was judged likely to represent a technical artifact of the sequencing pipeline. When HLA alleles, especially DR and DQ, strongly co-occurred, attributing TCR associations to individual alleles was difficult. In an earlier analysis of approximately 590 of the donors, most TCR beta V segments were observed in productive rearrangements about 90% or about 30% of the time, broadly matching IMGT annotations. The only immune exposure information available for the cohort was CMV serostatus.

The TCR was taken from a woman aged 40 to 50 in good health and CMV-seropositive. The sequence links TRBV6-5 to TRBJ2-2; 7 bases in the junction line up with TRBD2. Sequences were obtained from PBMCs. The CDR3 region has the sequence CASSGSGVTGELFF. The sequence in DNA is TGTGCCAGCAGTGGGAGCGGGGTCACCGGGGAGCTGTTTTTT.